Detailed here is one T cell receptor beta chain. Its specificity is not known. The source of the sample is a study of T cell responses to AZD1222 COVID-19 vaccine. General observations from the study: The sample set comprised mostly white British donors with more females, and clonal diversity was possibly underestimated. Increased Spike-specific TCR breadth and depth were observed after two AZD1222 doses. No repertoire was sampled before or during the peak T cell response, only after it. Spike-spanning, vaccine-associated CD4 TCRs were dominant at 160-218 and 743-854.

This CDR3 is 14 amino acids long. Trimming shortened V by 2 bases and J by 5 bases, and 10 bases separated the two germline ends. The germline CDR1 and CDR2 sequences are SGHDT and YYEEEE. The protocol was immunoSEQ multiplex PCR, while the TCRdb copy is restricted to in-frame clones and leaves out a portion. The data contain roughly 120,000 clones, less than 90% of them singletons. This material consisted of peripheral blood, taken on day 0 of AZD1222 vaccination. The chain uses TRBV5-6 and TRBJ2-2; weak D call: TRBD2 (5 bases). The receptor was derived from an adult in good health. This chain's CDR3 is CASSFPGFTGELFF. The CDR3 DNA reads TGTGCCAGCAGCTTCCCGGGATTTACCGGGGAGCTGTTTTTT.